Listed below are T cell receptor beta chains from one sample, sequenced in a study of CD8 T cells in Susac syndrome. TCRdb redid the calling of the immunoSEQ multiplex PCR reads with MiXCR, one entry per CDR3 protein. The sample has roughly 100,000 distinct CDR3 sequences; 90% to 97% are singletons. Specimen: CD8+ T cells from PBMCs. The receptors were gathered from a human donor with Susac syndrome. The CDR3 runs from the conserved cysteine through the conserved F or W. Fields, in order: J gene, D gene, V gene, CDR3 protein. D genes are given only for firm matches.

TRBJ2-7,TRBD1,TRBV20-1,CSARTGNYYEQYF
TRBJ1-6,NA,TRBV20-1,CSARISTGHSPLHF
TRBJ2-1,TRBD2,TRBV25-1,CASSEKGLAGNEQFF
TRBJ2-4,NA,TRBV30,CAWSVPAGGGIQYF
TRBJ1-2,TRBD1,TRBV20-1,CSARSPGGTSYGYTF
TRBJ1-2,TRBD1,TRBV9,CASSVPGTGAGYTF
TRBJ1-5,TRBD1,TRBV25-1,CASSEGQGDQPQHF
TRBJ2-7,TRBD2,TRBV5-4,CASSLELAGSYEQYF
TRBJ2-7,TRBD2,TRBV15,CATSAPGLAGRKYEQYF
TRBJ1-5,NA,TRBV30,CAWSEVGDRYSNQPQHF
TRBJ2-3,TRBD1,TRBV6-5,CASSGDRTTDTQYF
TRBJ2-6,NA,TRBV24-1,CATSDSTGQGANVLTF
TRBJ1-2,TRBD1,TRBV18,CASTHRDRPFYGYTF
TRBJ2-5,TRBD2,TRBV4-1,CASSQPLAGTKETQYF